The next 25 T cell receptor beta chains were all read from a single sample in a study of CD8+CD57+ T cells in acquired aplastic anemia. TCR beta VDJ and CDR3 were profiled, and genomic DNA was the template. TCRdb passed the reads through MiXCR, listing each CDR3 protein once. Of about 150,000 distinct CDR3 sequences in the sample, roughly two fifths were seen once. The sample was sorted CD4+, CD8+, or CD8+CD57+ T cells (not recorded which) from PBMCs. These TCRs come from a human donor in good health, serving as a control.

V usage is TRBV15 and J usage is TRBJ2-7; possible D gene TRBD2, 7 bases. The length of the CDR3 is 13 residues. Trimming removed 7 bases from V and 5 bases from J, with 15 bases in between. The germline gives CDR1 LNHNV, CDR2 YYDKDF (reference sequence). CDR3 sequence reads: CATNIRGAHEQYF. The CDR3 DNA reads TGTGCCACCAACATTCGGGGGGCACACGAGCAGTACTTC.

This clonotype was seen at least ten times. Sequence at one end of the junction differs from germline and may be a read error. The chain carries TRBV5-1 and TRBJ2-5, with D tentatively TRBD1 (6 bases). Germline assignment: CDR1 SGHRS and CDR2 YFSETQ. The CDR3 covers 14 residues. This CDR3 reads CASSLEGGRETQYF. CDR3 in DNA: TGTGCCAGCAGCTTAGAAGGGGGTCGAGAGACCCAGTACTTC.

This chain joins TRBV5-1 and TRBJ1-5; 9 positions match TRBD1. The junction had 8 bases not matched to a gene; V was cut back by 3 bases and J by 7 bases. Germline V gene lookup returns CDR1 SGHRS and CDR2 YFSETQ. The CDR3 is made up of 15 amino acids. This CDR3 is CASSYGQGTNQPQHF. The CDR3 coding sequence is TGCGCCAGCAGCTACGGACAGGGGACGAACCAGCCCCAGCATTTT.

The rearrangement links TRBV24-1 to TRBJ2-7; 9 bases fit TRBD1. Germline-derived CDR1 and CDR2 are KGHDR and SFDVKD. Trimming took 3 bases from V and 4 from J; bases not matched to a gene: 9. This CDR3 has 16 amino acids. The CDR3 DNA reads TGTGCCACCAGTGATCGCGGCGGGACAGGGTCTTACGAGCAGTACTTC. It encodes CATSDRGGTGSYEQYF.

The V call is TRBV15, the J call TRBJ2-3, with D maybe TRBD1 (5 bases). The germline gives CDR1 LNHNV, CDR2 YYDKDF (reference sequence). V was cut by 3 bases and J by 1 base, with 11 bases left in between. The length of the CDR3 is 15 residues. The CDR3 nucleotides read TGTGCCACCAGCAGCCAGACAGTGGGCACAGATACGCAGTATTTT. Encoded protein: CATSSQTVGTDTQYF.

V and J are TRBV7-2 and TRBJ1-1; no definite D call. This CDR3 is 15 amino acids long. V lost 2 bases, J lost 3 bases, and 13 bases lay in between. CDR1 is SGHTA and CDR2 is FQGNSA in the germline V gene. CDR3 amino acids: CASSLQSGSHTEAFF. CDR3 in DNA: TGTGCCAGCAGCTTACAATCGGGGTCGCACACTGAAGCTTTCTTT.

Comment on this clonotype: A much larger clone differs from this one at a single base, so this may be a read error. The V call is TRBV2, the J call TRBJ2-4, with D perhaps matching TRBD2 (5 bases). The CDR3 runs to 14 residues. Per germline, CDR1 SNHLY and CDR2 FYNNEI. CDR3 protein: CASRTGIAENIQYF. The CDR3 DNA reads TGTGCCAGCAGGACGGGAATAGCCGAAAACATTCAGTACTTC.

This clonotype was counted many times. The chain combines TRBV20-1 with TRBJ2-1; D might be TRBD2 (6 bases). The germline V gene encodes CDR1 DFQATT and CDR2 SNEGSKA (reference sequence). The CDR3 is 16 residues long. Trimming removed 3 bases from V and 8 bases from J, with 23 bases in between. In DNA, the CDR3 is TGCAGTGCTAGGAAGGGGCGGGGAAGTATACAAGATGAGCAGTTCTTC. Translated: CSARKGRGSIQDEQFF.

This clonotype has at least ten counts. This chain joins TRBV5-1 and TRBJ2-1, with 8 bases that match TRBD2. This CDR3 has 14 residues. Trimming removed 6 bases from V and 4 bases from J; junction bases left unmatched: 6. Germline CDR1 and CDR2: SGHRS and YFSETQ. Here the CDR3 DNA reads TGCGCCAGCAACGGGGTAGCGGGGTACAATGAGCAGTTCTTC. Translating gives CASNGVAGYNEQFF.

The V call is TRBV7-9, the J call TRBJ2-5; TRBD2 is a possible D gene (5 bases). The V and J ends lost 1 base and 1 base respectively, with 10 bases between them. There are 15 residues in the CDR3. The germline V gene has CDR1 SEHNR and CDR2 FQNEAQ (reference sequence). CDR3: CASSLGKRTQETQYF. The CDR3 bases are TGTGCCAGCAGCTTAGGGAAGCGGACCCAAGAGACCCAGTACTTC.

The gene calls are TRBV19 and TRBJ2-3; D is unresolved. Germline loops: CDR1 LNHDA, CDR2 SQIVND (reference sequence). V lost 3 bases and J lost 2, with 9 bases in between. This CDR3 has 14 residues. In DNA, the CDR3 is TGTGCCAGTAGTATGAGTCAAGACACAGATACGCAGTATTTT. This codes for CASSMSQDTDTQYF. The variable domain in full, with the rest retrieved from reference TRBV19 and TRBJ2-3, is DGGITQSPKYLFRKEGQNVTLSCEQNLNHDAMYWYRQDPGQGLRLIYYSQIVNDFQKGDIAEGYSVSREKKESFPLTVTSAQKNPTAFYLCASSMSQDTDTQYFGPGTRLTVL.

Notes on this clonotype: The junction shows a germline mismatch at one end, possibly a read error. The V call is TRBV19, the J call TRBJ1-5; no clear D gene. There are 8 residues in the CDR3. From germline, CDR1 is LNHDA and CDR2 SQIVND (reference sequence). The CDR3: CASSHLYF. The CDR3 DNA follows: TGTGCCAGTAGTCACCTCTATTTT.

The sample holds many counts of this clonotype. The CDR3 reads CASSLRLAGPTGELFF. The CDR3 region has the DNA TGTGCCAGCAGCTTACGACTAGCGGGACCCACCGGGGAGCTGTTTTTT. The chain uses TRBV11-2 and TRBJ2-2; 11 bases align to TRBD2. Germline V lookup: CDR1 SGHAT, CDR2 FQNNGV. J gave up 4 bases and V 2 bases, and 3 bases lay outside the gene matches. The CDR3 loop spans 16 amino acids. The whole variable domain, filled in from reference TRBV11-2 and TRBJ2-2, reads EAGVAQSPRYKIIEKRQSVAFWCNPISGHATLYWYQQILGQGPKLLIQFQNNGVVDDSQLPKDRFSAERLKGVDSTLKIQPAKLEDSAVYLCASSLRLAGPTGELFFGEGSRLTVL.

The chain employs TRBV19 and TRBJ2-5; TRBD2 aligns across 8 bases. Per germline, CDR1 LNHDA and CDR2 SQIVND (reference sequence). The ends lost 9 bases at V and 5 bases at J; junction bases unmatched: 5. The CDR3 has 12 amino acids. The CDR3 DNA reads TGTGCCAGCTACGGGGGGGGGGAGACCCAGTACTTC. Amino acids: CASYGGGETQYF.

A remark on this clonotype: The junction and the germline gene differ at one end; a read error may be behind it. The rearrangement joins TRBV20-1 to TRBJ2-7; 7 nucleotides line up with TRBD1. This CDR3 is 14 amino acids long. The V gene's germline CDR1 is DFQATT and CDR2 SNEGSKA (reference sequence). The CDR3 nucleotides read TGCAGTGCAGAATACGACAGGGCGTCGGACGAGCAGTGCTTC. Protein product: CSAEYDRASDEQCF.

This clonotype appeared many times. The chain links TRBV10-3 to TRBJ1-4; 7 bases map to TRBD1. The CDR3 is made up of 14 amino acids. The germline CDR1 and CDR2 sequences are ENHRY and SYGVKD. J was trimmed by 7 bases and V by 4 bases; bases with no gene match: 6. The CDR3 coding sequence is TGTGCCATCAGTGCTATGGCAGGGGGTGAAAAACTGTTTTTT. Its protein product is CAISAMAGGEKLFF.

With regard to this clonotype: Without the conserved terminal phenylalanine or tryptophan, this CDR3 likely stems from a read error. Because the CDR3's place on the DNA is in doubt, the DNA is left out and the CDR3 is given as listed by TCRdb. The rearrangement uses TRBV2 and TRBJ2-5; the D segment call TRBD2 is taken from the table without a DNA check. The CDR3 has 8 residues if both end residues are counted. Germline V gene data show CDR1 as SNHLY and CDR2 as FYNNEI. CDR3 protein: CASVRYPP.

This clonotype came up once. DNA of the CDR3: TGTGCCAGTAGTCCGGAACCGGGACATGAGCATTTT. Residues: CASSPEPGHEHF. V gene TRBV19 combines with J gene TRBJ1-5; tentative D call: TRBD1 (6 bases). The CDR3 has 12 residues. V lost 5 bases, J lost 14 bases, and 16 bases lay in between. Germline V gene data show CDR1 as LNHDA and CDR2 as SQIVND (reference sequence).

This clonotype was counted many times. CDR3 protein: CASSQGVVAGRETQYF. DNA for the CDR3: TGCGCCAGCAGCCAGGGTGTGGTAGCGGGGAGAGAAACCCAGTACTTC. The rearrangement links TRBV4-1 to TRBJ2-5; 8 bases agree with TRBD2. The CDR3 sequence is 16 residues long. The V gene end was trimmed by 3 bases and the J gene end by 8 bases; junction bases not matched to a gene: 14. Germline values: CDR1 MGHRA, CDR2 YSYEKL.

This clonotype showed up just a few times. The rearrangement joins TRBV7-2 to TRBJ2-2; a weak D match, TRBD2 (6 bases). The CDR3 is 16 residues long. Trimming shortened V by 4 bases and J by 0 bases, and 12 bases separated the two germline ends. Germline lookup yields CDR1 SGHTA and CDR2 FQGNSA. The CDR3 region has the DNA TGTGCCAGCAGCTATCTAGCGCTGTCGAACACCGGGGAGCTGTTTTTT. Protein product: CASSYLALSNTGELFF.

This clonotype ranks as medium-sized. This chain uses TRBV24-1 with TRBJ1-3; D call uncertain. Per germline, CDR1 KGHDR and CDR2 SFDVKD. The CDR3 loop spans 16 amino acids. V dropped 5 bases and J dropped 1 base, with 14 bases sitting between them. CDR3 DNA sequence: TGTGCCACCAGTGCTGGTGGGGAAAGGTCTGGAAACACCATATATTTT. This encodes CATSAGGERSGNTIYF.

Many counts were recorded for this clonotype. The chain links TRBV20-1 to TRBJ1-2; a weak D match, TRBD1 (5 bases). The CDR3 length is 14 residues. CDR1 and CDR2 from the germline V gene are DFQATT and SNEGSKA (reference sequence). V was shortened by 1 base and J by 0 bases, with 9 bases between the two germline ends. As DNA, the CDR3 is TGCAGTGCTAGAGGAGGGGACTCTAACTATGGCTACACCTTC. Protein sequence: CSARGGDSNYGYTF.

This chain connects TRBV28 to TRBJ1-2, with D uncertain. The length of the CDR3 is 14 residues. Germline V lookup: CDR1 MDHEN, CDR2 SYDVKM. Trimming left V 1 base short and J 4 bases short, with 10 bases between. DNA for the CDR3: TGTGCCAGCAGTTTATCGGACTCGGCCTATGGCTACACCTTC. It specifies CASSLSDSAYGYTF.

This clonotype was detected many times. This chain joins TRBV7-2 and TRBJ1-1, with TRBD1 matching 7 bases. Trimming took 3 bases from V and 3 from J; bases not matched to a gene: 7. The CDR3 extends over 15 amino acids. Germline V gives CDR1 SGHTA, CDR2 FQGNSA. The CDR3 sequence is CASSFGTVTYTEAFF. In nucleotides, the CDR3 is TGTGCCAGCAGCTTCGGGACAGTGACGTACACTGAAGCTTTCTTT.

The chain joins TRBV10-2 to TRBJ1-1; maybe TRBD1 (6 bases). The germline V gene has CDR1 WSHSY and CDR2 SAAADI. CDR3 length equals 12 residues. V shed 2 bases and J shed 6 bases, with 7 bases lying between them. CDR3 nucleotide sequence: TGCGCCAGCAGTGAGAGACAGGCTGAAGCTTTCTTT. As protein: CASSERQAEAFF.